This is a list of T cell receptor beta chains from one sample in a study of T-cell reconstitution after alpha-beta-depleted transplantation in children. One entry per CDR3 protein results from TCRdb running MiXCR on the PCR reads. The sample lists about 120,000 distinct CDR3 sequences, approximately 10% seen once, with 8% in the top ten. Sequenced here: PBMCs from the stem cell graft donor, sampled from the stem cell graft. The receptors come from a human donor who donated a stem cell graft to a child with acute lymphoblastic leukemia. Each CDR3 is given with its conserved first and last residue. The order of the fields is V gene, clone size, D gene, J gene, CDR3 protein, CDR3 DNA. D genes are given only for firm matches. The size field is filled for only some rows; it gives once, few, many or a size class.

V: TRBV5-1; size: many; D: TRBD1; J: TRBJ1-2; CDR3: CASSSTRDRVHYGYTF; DNA: TGCGCCAGCAGCTCCACCCGGGACAGGGTTCACTATGGCTACACCTTC
V: TRBV20-1; size: many; D: -; J: TRBJ2-4; CDR3: CSAQGLGAKNIQYF; DNA: TGCAGTGCCCAGGGGCTGGGAGCCAAAAACATTCAGTACTTC
V: TRBV29-1; size: few; D: TRBD1; J: TRBJ1-5; CDR3: CSVSDRGRDQPQHF; DNA: TGCAGCGTCTCGGACAGGGGGCGCGATCAGCCCCAGCATTTT
V: TRBV9; size: many; D: -; J: TRBJ1-5; CDR3: CASSDPNQPQHF; DNA: TGTGCCAGCAGCGACCCAAATCAGCCCCAGCATTTT
V: TRBV6-5; size: many; D: TRBD1; J: TRBJ2-5; CDR3: CASSRQGANKETQYF; DNA: TGTGCCAGCAGTCGCCAGGGGGCGAATAAGGAGACCCAGTACTTC
V: TRBV20-1; size: many; D: TRBD1; J: TRBJ2-4; CDR3: CSANRGIAKNIQYF; DNA: TGCAGTGCCAACAGGGGCATAGCCAAAAACATTCAGTACTTC
V: TRBV20-1; size: many; D: TRBD1; J: TRBJ2-7; CDR3: CSAREDRGPNYEQYF; DNA: TGCAGTGCTCGAGAGGACAGGGGACCCAACTACGAGCAGTACTTC
V: TRBV11-1; size: many; D: TRBD2; J: TRBJ2-3; CDR3: CASSVAAGADTQYF; DNA: TGTGCCAGCAGCGTCGCAGCGGGAGCAGATACGCAGTATTTT
V: TRBV5-1; size: many; D: -; J: TRBJ2-5; CDR3: CASTRDLRNKETQYF; DNA: TGCGCCAGCACCAGGGACCTCCGAAACAAAGAGACCCAGTACTTC
V: TRBV11-2; size: many; D: -; J: TRBJ2-5; CDR3: CASSYGRQETQYF; DNA: TGTGCCAGCAGCTACGGTCGCCAAGAGACCCAGTACTTC
V: TRBV24-1; size: many; D: TRBD1; J: TRBJ2-3; CDR3: CATSDPSDRGKDTQYF; DNA: TGTGCCACCAGTGACCCCTCGGACAGGGGAAAAGATACGCAGTATTTT
V: TRBV7-2; size: many; D: -; J: TRBJ2-5; CDR3: CASSFASESETQYF; DNA: TGTGCCAGCAGCTTCGCCTCGGAGTCAGAGACCCAGTACTTC
V: TRBV7-9; size: -; D: TRBD1; J: TRBJ2-5; CDR3: CASSYDRVRETQYF; DNA: TGTGCCAGCAGCTACGACAGGGTGAGGGAGACCCAGTACTTC
V: TRBV6-2/TRBV6-3; size: many; D: -; J: TRBJ2-7; CDR3: CASSFADSYEQYF; DNA: TGTGCCAGCAGTTTTGCAGATTCCTACGAGCAGTACTTC
V: TRBV2; size: many; D: -; J: TRBJ2-5; CDR3: CASSPLVGLEVETQYF; DNA: TGTGCCAGCAGTCCTTTGGTAGGCCTGGAGGTCGAGACCCAGTACTTC
V: TRBV12-3/TRBV12-4; size: many; D: -; J: TRBJ2-3; CDR3: CASSLAVGGRDTQYF; DNA: TGTGCCAGCAGTTTAGCGGTTGGGGGGAGAGATACGCAGTATTTT
V: TRBV2; size: many; D: -; J: TRBJ2-3; CDR3: CASSGLATSTDTQYF; DNA: TGTGCCAGCAGTGGACTTGCCACTAGCACAGATACGCAGTATTTT
V: TRBV5-1; size: many; D: -; J: TRBJ2-7; CDR3: CASSLSSRSYEQYF; DNA: TGCGCCAGCAGCTTGAGTTCCCGGAGCTACGAGCAGTACTTC
V: TRBV25-1; size: many; D: TRBD1; J: TRBJ1-4; CDR3: CASSGTGGTNEKLFF; DNA: TGTGCCAGCAGTGGGACAGGGGGCACTAATGAAAAACTGTTTTTT
V: TRBV12-3/TRBV12-4; size: many; D: -; J: TRBJ2-1; CDR3: CASSTNRVSYNEQFF; DNA: TGTGCCAGCAGTACAAACAGAGTCTCCTACAATGAGCAGTTCTTC
V: TRBV28; size: many; D: -; J: TRBJ2-1; CDR3: CASSSFLAPSYNEQFF; DNA: TGTGCCAGCAGTTCCTTCCTAGCACCCTCCTACAATGAGCAGTTCTTC
V: TRBV5-1; size: many; D: -; J: TRBJ2-2; CDR3: CASSPAVAGELFF; DNA: TGCGCCAGCAGCCCCGCGGTGGCCGGGGAGCTGTTTTTT
V: TRBV20-1; size: many; D: TRBD2; J: TRBJ2-7; CDR3: CSAYPLAPTNSYEQYF; DNA: TGCAGTGCTTACCCACTAGCGCCAACTAACTCCTACGAGCAGTACTTC
V: TRBV7-2; size: many; D: TRBD1; J: TRBJ2-3; CDR3: CASSTGQGLDTQYF; DNA: TGTGCCAGCAGCACCGGACAGGGGTTAGATACGCAGTATTTT
V: TRBV10-2; size: many; D: -; J: TRBJ1-1; CDR3: CASSSLGFGLENTEAFF; DNA: TGCGCCAGCAGTTCCCTGGGATTCGGGCTTGAGAACACTGAAGCTTTCTTT
V: TRBV6-1; size: few; D: TRBD2; J: TRBJ2-5; CDR3: CASSRVEGPRGGETQYF; DNA: TGTGCCAGCAGTCGGGTTGAGGGCCCTCGGGGGGGGGAGACCCAGTACTTC
V: TRBV12-3/TRBV12-4; size: many; D: TRBD2; J: TRBJ2-3; CDR3: CASSFPTGTSGTDTQYF; DNA: TGTGCCAGCAGTTTCCCAACCGGGACTAGCGGCACAGATACGCAGTATTTT
V: TRBV19; size: many; D: -; J: TRBJ1-2; CDR3: CASTQAPGANYGYTF; DNA: TGTGCCAGTACCCAGGCCCCGGGGGCGAACTATGGCTACACCTTC
V: TRBV3-1; size: many; D: -; J: TRBJ1-1; CDR3: CASSKVNTEAFF; DNA: TGTGCCAGCAGCAAAGTTAACACTGAAGCTTTCTTT
V: TRBV5-1; size: -; D: -; J: TRBJ1-4; CDR3: CASSDASGTPNEKLFF; DNA: TGCGCCAGCAGCGACGCCTCCGGGACACCTAATGAAAAACTGTTTTTT
V: TRBV1; size: -; D: -; J: TRBJ2-7; CDR3: CTSSQGQSYEQYF; DNA: TGCACCAGCAGCCAAGGGCAGTCCTACGAGCAGTACTTC
V: TRBV11-2; size: few; D: -; J: TRBJ2-7; CDR3: CASSEIPEGDYEQYF; DNA: TGTGCCAGCAGCGAGATCCCGGAGGGTGACTACGAGCAGTACTTC
V: TRBV27; size: many; D: TRBD2; J: TRBJ2-1; CDR3: CASSYRPGRIKDEQFF; DNA: TGTGCCAGCAGTTACCGTCCCGGGAGGATTAAAGATGAGCAGTTCTTC
V: TRBV5-1; size: many; D: -; J: TRBJ1-2; CDR3: CASSLSPGGDGYTF; DNA: TGCGCCAGCAGCCTGTCCCCGGGGGGGGATGGCTACACCTTC
V: TRBV7-3; size: many; D: -; J: TRBJ2-2; CDR3: CASSFLMGELFF; DNA: TGTGCCAGCAGCTTCCTCATGGGGGAGCTGTTTTTT
V: TRBV20-1; size: many; D: -; J: TRBJ2-3; CDR3: CSAPKLGAASTDTQYF; DNA: TGCAGTGCTCCCAAGTTGGGAGCGGCTAGCACAGATACGCAGTATTTT
V: TRBV5-1; size: -; D: -; J: TRBJ2-7; CDR3: CASSLALGGSEQYF; DNA: TGCGCCAGCAGCTTGGCGTTAGGGGGGAGCGAGCAGTACTTC
V: TRBV7-9; size: many; D: TRBD1; J: TRBJ2-2; CDR3: CASSGTGGFNTGELFF; DNA: TGTGCCAGCAGCGGGACAGGGGGCTTCAACACCGGGGAGCTGTTTTTT
V: TRBV28; size: many; D: -; J: TRBJ1-6; CDR3: CASSSPGGQGSPLHF; DNA: TGTGCCAGCAGCTCCCCTGGGGGGCAGGGTTCACCCCTCCACTTT
V: TRBV7-2; size: -; D: TRBD2; J: TRBJ2-3; CDR3: CASSLGGGGADTQYF; DNA: TGTGCCAGCAGCTTAGGCGGCGGGGGGGCAGATACGCAGTATTTT
V: TRBV20-1; size: many; D: -; J: TRBJ1-1; CDR3: CSARDRTRITEAFF; DNA: TGCAGTGCTAGAGATCGGACAAGGATAACTGAAGCTTTCTTT
V: TRBV9; size: many; D: TRBD2; J: TRBJ2-1; CDR3: CASRGPPPGGEQFF; DNA: TGTGCCAGCAGGGGACCCCCGCCGGGGGGAGAGCAGTTCTTC
V: TRBV29-1; size: many; D: TRBD2; J: TRBJ2-2; CDR3: CSAFSGANTGELFF; DNA: TGCAGCGCATTCAGCGGGGCGAACACCGGGGAGCTGTTTTTT
V: TRBV10-3; size: many; D: TRBD1; J: TRBJ2-5; CDR3: CAIKGTGGLETQYF; DNA: TGTGCCATCAAAGGGACAGGGGGCCTAGAGACCCAGTACTTC
V: TRBV6-5; size: many; D: TRBD1; J: TRBJ1-1; CDR3: CASTGKGAVTEAFF; DNA: TGTGCCAGCACAGGGAAGGGGGCGGTCACTGAAGCTTTCTTT
V: TRBV27; size: many; D: -; J: TRBJ2-5; CDR3: CASSFVPGWETQYF; DNA: TGTGCCAGCAGTTTTGTTCCGGGGTGGGAGACCCAGTACTTC
V: TRBV6-2/TRBV6-3; size: many; D: -; J: TRBJ2-7; CDR3: CASSYDSTYEQYF; DNA: TGTGCCAGCAGTTACGACAGCACCTACGAGCAGTACTTC
V: TRBV7-2; size: many; D: -; J: TRBJ2-7; CDR3: CASSSGPNEQYF; DNA: TGTGCCAGCAGCTCGGGACCTAACGAGCAGTACTTC
V: TRBV5-5; size: many; D: -; J: TRBJ2-5; CDR3: CASSLAQGSGETQYF; DNA: TGTGCCAGCAGCTTGGCCCAGGGATCCGGAGAGACCCAGTACTTC
V: TRBV7-9; size: many; D: -; J: TRBJ1-1; CDR3: CASRESETEAFF; DNA: TGTGCCAGCCGAGAGAGCGAAACTGAAGCTTTCTTT
V: TRBV29-1; size: many; D: TRBD1; J: TRBJ1-5; CDR3: CSVGTGVNQPQHF; DNA: TGCAGCGTTGGGACAGGGGTTAATCAGCCCCAGCATTTT
V: TRBV27; size: many; D: -; J: TRBJ1-5; CDR3: CASSFSGVQPQHF; DNA: TGTGCCAGCAGTTTTTCAGGGGTACAGCCCCAGCATTTT
V: TRBV7-2; size: many; D: TRBD2; J: TRBJ2-3; CDR3: CASSYRTSGGFTDTQYF; DNA: TGTGCCAGCAGCTACCGGACTAGCGGGGGCTTCACAGATACGCAGTATTTT
V: TRBV5-1; size: many; D: -; J: TRBJ2-2; CDR3: CASSLAPTNTGELFF; DNA: TGCGCCAGCAGCTTGGCACCCACGAACACCGGGGAGCTGTTTTTT